Reported below is one TCR beta chain. What it binds is unknown. The CDR3 sequence is 16 residues long. CDR1 and CDR2 (germline): LNHNV, YYDKDF (reference sequence). Trimming cost V 4 bases and J 6 bases, with 20 bases left between them. This entry belongs to a study of T-cell memory formation after mild COVID-19. Study results and caveats: Balance between CD4 and CD8 was seen in clones contracting day 15 to 85, and a CD4+ lean was seen in later expanders. Shrinking CD4+ clones were chiefly CM and EM; CD8+ ones were chiefly EMRA. Detection of some responders pre-infection suggested pre-existing cross-reactive memory T cells participated.

TCR alpha and TCR beta cDNA libraries carrying sample barcodes and UMIs came from 5'RACE with constant-segment primers. MiXCR, run by TCRdb on the 5' RACE reads, gives a single entry per CDR3 protein. This sample yields about 440,000 distinct CDR3 sequences, of which approximately 20% are seen a single time; around 8.4% belongs to the top ten. What was sequenced was PBMCs or a T cell subset sorted from them (not recorded which). This TCR derives from an adult woman who had mild COVID-19 (a few samples of this study predate the infection). Cell type and time point are not known. The J gene is TRBJ2-3, the V gene TRBV15; D call uncertain. The CDR3 loop reads CATSTVFVGMEDTQYF. The CDR3 region has the DNA TGTGCCACCAGCACAGTCTTTGTGGGTATGGAGGATACGCAGTATTTT. Using reference TRBV15 and TRBJ2-3 for the parts outside the CDR3, the full variable domain is DAMVIQNPRYQVTQFGKPVTLSCSQTLNHNVMYWYQQKSSQAPKLLFHYYDKDFNNEADTPDNFQSRRPNTSFCFLDIRSPGLGDTAMYLCATSTVFVGMEDTQYFGPGTRLTVL.